The text below deals with one T cell receptor beta chain. The data are from a study of cytomegalovirus exposure and HLA in healthy donors. Amplification used 60 Vbeta primers and 13 Jbeta primers. Sequencing was performed with immunoSEQ multiplex PCR; in TCRdb, only in-frame clones are kept and a portion is missing. The table lists about 62,000 clones, just under 75% of them singletons, with under 6% in the top ten. The V gene's germline CDR1 is SGHTA and CDR2 FQGNSA. The CDR3 totals 15 residues. Trimming cost V 3 bases and J 3 bases, with 15 bases left between them. The chain carries TRBV7-2 and TRBJ2-7, with D maybe TRBD2 (6 bases). The TCR sequence derives from a woman aged 30 to 39 in good health and CMV-seronegative. Sequencing used PBMCs. The CDR3 DNA reads as TGTGCCAGCAGCTTTTCCAGCGGGCTAGGCTACGAGCAGTACTTC. Translation: CASSFSSGLGYEQYF.